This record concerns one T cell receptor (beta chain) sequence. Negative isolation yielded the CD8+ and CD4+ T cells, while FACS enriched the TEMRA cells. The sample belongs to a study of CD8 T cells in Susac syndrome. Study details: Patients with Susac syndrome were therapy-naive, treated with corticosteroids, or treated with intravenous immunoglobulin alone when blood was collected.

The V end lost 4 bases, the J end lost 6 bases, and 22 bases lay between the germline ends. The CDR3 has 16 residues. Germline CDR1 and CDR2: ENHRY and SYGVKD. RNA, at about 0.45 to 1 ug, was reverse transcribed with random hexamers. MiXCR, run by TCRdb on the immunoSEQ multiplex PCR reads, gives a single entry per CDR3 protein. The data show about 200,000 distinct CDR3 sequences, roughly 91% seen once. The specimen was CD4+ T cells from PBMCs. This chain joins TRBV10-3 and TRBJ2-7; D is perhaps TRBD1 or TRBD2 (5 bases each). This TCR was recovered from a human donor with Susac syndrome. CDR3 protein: CAISAGWGTEYSEQYF. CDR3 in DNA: TGTGCCATCAGTGCTGGTTGGGGGACGGAATATAGCGAGCAGTACTTC.